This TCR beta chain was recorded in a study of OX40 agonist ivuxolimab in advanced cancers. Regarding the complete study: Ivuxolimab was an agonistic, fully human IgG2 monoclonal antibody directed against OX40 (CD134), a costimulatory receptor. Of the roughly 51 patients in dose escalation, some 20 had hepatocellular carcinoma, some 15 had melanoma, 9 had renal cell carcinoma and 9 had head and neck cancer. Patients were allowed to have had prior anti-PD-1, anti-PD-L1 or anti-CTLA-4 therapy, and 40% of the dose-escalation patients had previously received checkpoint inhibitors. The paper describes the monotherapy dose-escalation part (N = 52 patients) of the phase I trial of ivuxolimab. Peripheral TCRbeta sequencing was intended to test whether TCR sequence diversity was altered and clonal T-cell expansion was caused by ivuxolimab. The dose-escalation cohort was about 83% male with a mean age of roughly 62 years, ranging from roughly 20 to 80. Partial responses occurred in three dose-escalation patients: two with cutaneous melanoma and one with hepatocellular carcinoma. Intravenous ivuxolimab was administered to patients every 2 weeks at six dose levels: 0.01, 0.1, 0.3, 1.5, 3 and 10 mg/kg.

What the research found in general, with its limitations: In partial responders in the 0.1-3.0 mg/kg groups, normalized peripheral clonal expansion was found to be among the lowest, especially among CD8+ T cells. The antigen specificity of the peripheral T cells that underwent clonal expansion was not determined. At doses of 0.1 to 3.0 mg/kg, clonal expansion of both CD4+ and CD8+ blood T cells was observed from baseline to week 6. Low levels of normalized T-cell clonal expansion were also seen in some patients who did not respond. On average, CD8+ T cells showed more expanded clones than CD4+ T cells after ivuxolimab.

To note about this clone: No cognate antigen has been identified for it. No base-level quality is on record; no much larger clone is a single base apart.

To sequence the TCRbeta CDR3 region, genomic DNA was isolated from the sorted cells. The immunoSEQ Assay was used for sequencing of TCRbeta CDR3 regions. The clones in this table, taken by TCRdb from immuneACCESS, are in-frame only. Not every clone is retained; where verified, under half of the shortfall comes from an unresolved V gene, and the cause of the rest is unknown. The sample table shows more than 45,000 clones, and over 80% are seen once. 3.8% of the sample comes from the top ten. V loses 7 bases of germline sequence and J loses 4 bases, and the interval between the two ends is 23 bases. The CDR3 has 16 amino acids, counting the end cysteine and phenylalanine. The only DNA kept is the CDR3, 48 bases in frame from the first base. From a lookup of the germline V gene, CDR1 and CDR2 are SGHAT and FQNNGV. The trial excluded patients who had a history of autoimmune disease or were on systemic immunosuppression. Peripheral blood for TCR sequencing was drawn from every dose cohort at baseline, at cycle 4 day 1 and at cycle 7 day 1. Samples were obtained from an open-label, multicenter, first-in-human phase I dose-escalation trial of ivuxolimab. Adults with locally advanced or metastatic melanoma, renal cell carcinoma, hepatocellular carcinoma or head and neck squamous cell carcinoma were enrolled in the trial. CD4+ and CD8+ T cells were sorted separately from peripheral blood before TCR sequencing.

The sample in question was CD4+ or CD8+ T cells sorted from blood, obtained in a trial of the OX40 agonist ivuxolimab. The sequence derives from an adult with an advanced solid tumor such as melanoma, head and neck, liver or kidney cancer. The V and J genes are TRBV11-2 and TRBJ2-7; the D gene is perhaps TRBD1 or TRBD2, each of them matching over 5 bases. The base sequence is TGTGCCAGCATCTCCTCTGAGACCGGGGCCTATTACGAGCAGTACTTC. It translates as CASISSETGAYYEQYF.